Shown below are 24 T cell receptor beta chains from a single sample sequenced in a study of Graves' ophthalmopathy and Graves' hyperthyroidism. Beta-chain TCR CDR3 regions were amplified from RNA transcripts. Second-round multiplex PCR came after a first-round RT-PCR that employed HTBI primers. MiXCR was run by TCRdb on the multiplex PCR reads, yielding one entry per CDR3 protein. The table has approximately 330,000 distinct CDR3 sequences, under 20% seen once. The sequenced sample was peripheral blood. Receptors originate from an adult man with Graves' ophthalmopathy.

The sample holds many counts of this clonotype. The rearrangement uses TRBV4-1 and TRBJ2-5; the D gene is possibly TRBD1 (6 bases). Looked up from germline, CDR1 is MGHRA and CDR2 is YSYEKL. The V gene lost 0 bases and the J gene lost 4 bases, with 12 bases spanning the gap. This CDR3 contains 15 residues. As DNA, the CDR3 is TGCGCCAGCAGCCAAGACCGTGCCAGGGGAGAGACCCAGTACTTC. Its translation: CASSQDRARGETQYF.

The rearrangement joins TRBV28 to TRBJ1-5; D is unclear. Germline assignment: CDR1 MDHEN and CDR2 SYDVKM. The CDR3 is 13 residues long. V shed 5 bases and J shed 5 bases, with 10 bases lying between them. In DNA form, the CDR3 reads TGTGCCAGCAGTAGAGTACAGTATCAGCCCCAGCATTTT. The encoded protein is CASSRVQYQPQHF.

The table lists this clonotype with many counts. This rearrangement joins TRBV28 to TRBJ1-6; D remains unclear. The V end lost 7 bases, the J end lost 12 bases, and 13 bases lay between the germline ends. Germline V lookup: CDR1 MDHEN, CDR2 SYDVKM. There are 12 residues in the CDR3. The CDR3 region is CASNSGRVPLHF. CDR3 DNA sequence: TGTGCCAGCAACTCGGGGAGGGTACCCCTCCACTTT. Filled out from reference TRBV28 and TRBJ1-6, the complete variable domain reads DVKVTQSSRYLVKRTGEKVFLECVQDMDHENMFWYRQDPGLGLRLIYFSYDVKMKEKGDIPEGYSVSREKKERFSLILESASTNQTSMYLCASNSGRVPLHFGNGTRLTVT.

This clonotype was counted many times. The chain carries TRBV6-1 and TRBJ2-7, with 9 bases matching TRBD2. The CDR3 consists of 16 residues. Germline CDR1 is MNHNS and CDR2 is SASEGT. Trimming at V came to 8 bases and at J to 0 bases, leaving 11 bases not matched to a gene. The CDR3 DNA is TGTGCCAGCTTCTCATTAGCGGGGGTTCTCTCCTACGAGCAGTACTTC. Amino acids: CASFSLAGVLSYEQYF.

This clonotype was detected ten times or more. This sequence joins TRBV3-1 and TRBJ2-7, with a possible D match to TRBD2 (5 bases). This CDR3 spans 12 amino acids. Trimming stripped 1 base from V and 5 bases from J, with 6 bases between. Germline V CDR1 and CDR2: LGHDT, YNNKEL (reference sequence). The CDR3 here is CASSQVEDEQYF. CDR3 DNA: TGTGCCAGCAGCCAAGTGGAGGACGAGCAGTACTTC.

This clonotype was found many times. The V gene is TRBV29-1, the J gene TRBJ2-2, with a tentative D call TRBD2 (5 bases). The CDR3 spans 15 residues. V shed 7 bases and J shed 3 bases, with 18 bases lying between them. CDR1 and CDR2 (germline): SQVTM, ANQGSEA. The CDR3 DNA sequence: TGCAGCGCCCAAAAGGTGGGAGACGACACCGGGGAGCTGTTTTTT. This translates into CSAQKVGDDTGELFF.

This clonotype was found many times. The V call is TRBV6-5, the J call TRBJ1-1; D is ambiguous. Trimming shortened V by 2 bases and J by 2 bases, and 9 bases separated the two germline ends. CDR1 is MNHEY, CDR2 SVGAGI, per germline. The CDR3 is made up of 14 amino acids. CDR3 region: CASSYTNSNTEAFF. The CDR3 DNA reads TGTGCCAGCAGTTACACAAATTCCAACACTGAAGCTTTCTTT.

This sequence joins TRBV6-1 and TRBJ1-1; a possible D gene is TRBD1 (5 bases). V lost 6 bases and J lost 4, with 18 bases in between. The CDR3 has 15 amino acids. CDR1 and CDR2 (germline): MNHNS, SASEGT. CDR3 residues: CASRPTGPGGTEAFF. DNA for the CDR3: TGTGCCAGCAGACCGACCGGGCCCGGGGGCACTGAAGCTTTCTTT.

The chain links TRBV18 to TRBJ2-2; D is unclear. The V end was cut by 3 bases, the J end by 0 bases, with 11 bases between. This CDR3 contains 16 residues. Per the germline V gene, CDR1 is KGHSH and CDR2 is LQKENI. CDR3 sequence reads: CASSPSNSANTGELFF. For the CDR3, the DNA is TGTGCCAGCTCACCTAGTAATTCCGCGAACACCGGGGAGCTGTTTTTT.

In this sample, this clonotype turned up many times. The CDR3 coding sequence is TGTGCCAGCAGATACAGGACGGCACCAAGGACCTACGAGCAGTACTTC. Protein sequence: CASRYRTAPRTYEQYF. The chain couples TRBV11-3 to TRBJ2-7, with D maybe TRBD1 (5 bases). This CDR3 contains 16 residues. V was trimmed by 6 bases and J by 2 bases, leaving 20 bases between them. Germline loops: CDR1 SGHNT, CDR2 YENEEA.

This rearrangement joins TRBV6-5 to TRBJ1-1, with 9 bases that match TRBD1. Germline CDR1 is MNHEY and CDR2 is SVGAGI. The trim removed 5 bases at V and 8 bases at J, leaving 9 bases unmatched. CDR3 length: 14 amino acids. CDR3 sequence: CASSHGTGIREAFF. The CDR3 DNA reads as TGTGCCAGCAGTCACGGGACAGGGATTCGAGAAGCTTTCTTT.

This clonotype was counted many times. This chain uses TRBV12-3 or TRBV12-4 with TRBJ1-1; 8 nucleotides match TRBD1. Losses at the gene ends were 5 bases for V and 6 bases for J; bases not matched to a gene: 8. CDR3 length: 14 residues. The CDR3 nucleotides are TGTGCCAGCAGTCCCGGACGGACAGGGCCTGAAGCTTTCTTT. Its protein is CASSPGRTGPEAFF.

This clonotype has at least ten counts. V usage is TRBV6-1 and J usage is TRBJ2-7, with 8 bases that match TRBD1. The CDR3 totals 14 residues. Trimming took 9 bases from V and 7 from J; bases not matched to a gene: 14. The germline V gene encodes CDR1 MNHNS and CDR2 SASEGT. The CDR3 spells CASKSGTGSTEQYF. In nucleotides, the CDR3 is TGTGCCAGTAAGTCCGGGACAGGATCTACAGAGCAGTACTTC.

With respect to this clonotype: A junction boundary mismatches the germline segment, possibly from a read error. This rearrangement joins TRBV4-2 to TRBJ2-7; D perhaps matches TRBD1 (6 bases). This CDR3 is 16 amino acids long. CDR1 is LGHNA and CDR2 is YNFKEQ in the germline V gene. DNA for the CDR3: TGTGCCATCAGCCAAGACGGCGGTCTAGGGGGCTACGAGCAGTACTTC. Translating gives CAISQDGGLGGYEQYF.

This chain joins TRBV28 and TRBJ1-5, with TRBD1 matching 11 bases. With 4 bases clipped from V and 6 bases from J, the junction kept 5 bases outside the gene matches. Germline V gives CDR1 MDHEN, CDR2 SYDVKM. This CDR3 has 15 residues. This CDR3 reads CASSSPGTGGQPQHF. CDR3 nucleotide sequence: TGTGCCAGCAGTTCCCCCGGGACAGGGGGTCAGCCCCAGCATTTT.

This clonotype was counted many times. In DNA, the CDR3 is TGTGCCATCAGTGACCCGGGCGGTAACACTGAAGCTTTCTTT. Protein: CAISDPGGNTEAFF. This rearrangement joins TRBV10-3 to TRBJ1-1; no clear D. V was pared by 3 bases and J by 2 bases, with 10 bases between. Per germline, CDR1 ENHRY and CDR2 SYGVKD. The CDR3 runs to 14 residues.

As concerns this clonotype: Given a much more abundant clone one base away, this may be a read error. This chain uses TRBV6-1 with TRBJ1-1, with 10 bases aligning to TRBD1. Germline values: CDR1 MNHNS, CDR2 SASEGT. J gave up 10 bases and V 8 bases, and 16 bases lay outside the gene matches. CDR3 length: 15 amino acids. CDR3 loop: CASGPTGTGVRGAFF. The CDR3, as DNA: TGTGCCAGCGGACCCACCGGGACAGGGGTTCGAGGAGCTTTCTTT.

This clonotype came up many times. Just one base apart from a much larger clone, this may be a read error. The rearrangement links TRBV3-1 to TRBJ1-5; D perhaps matches TRBD1 (6 bases). The CDR3 runs to 12 residues. V dropped 6 bases and J dropped 5 bases, with 8 bases sitting between them. From germline, CDR1 is LGHDT and CDR2 YNNKEL (reference sequence). CDR3: CASSPGDQPQHF. The CDR3 bases are TGTGCCAGCAGTCCAGGGGATCAGCCCCAGCATTTT.

This clonotype has ten or more counts. The J gene is TRBJ2-7, the V gene TRBV19; a possible D gene is TRBD1 (5 bases). Between the trimmed V and J ends, which lost 5 bases and 1 base, there was a span of 12 bases. The V gene's germline CDR1 is LNHDA and CDR2 SQIVND (reference sequence). CDR3 length: 14 residues. CDR3 DNA sequence: TGTGCCAGTAGTTCCCAGGGATTTTCCTACGAGCAGTACTTC. The encoded protein is CASSSQGFSYEQYF.

This clonotype was picked up many times. No conserved phenylalanine or tryptophan ends this CDR3, so it is likely a read error. The rearrangement links TRBV20-1 to TRBJ2-5; no clear D. The germline V gene has CDR1 DFQATT and CDR2 SNEGSKA (reference sequence). This CDR3 comprises 12 residues. With 3 bases removed from V and 1 base from J, the gap between germline ends came to 6 bases. The CDR3 DNA reads as TGCAGTGCTAGCGTCTTCCAAGAGACCCAGTACTCC. It encodes CSASVFQETQYS.

This clonotype was seen ten or more times. The V and J genes are TRBV2 and TRBJ1-2; D perhaps matches TRBD1 (6 bases). CDR1 SNHLY and CDR2 FYNNEI come from the germline V gene. The CDR3 loop spans 14 amino acids. V was shortened by 9 bases and J by 3 bases, with 17 bases between the two germline ends. The CDR3 nucleotides are TGTGCCAGGACTCGGGCAGGGGAAGACTATGGCTACACCTTC. This translates into CARTRAGEDYGYTF. Using reference TRBV2 and TRBJ1-2 for the parts outside the CDR3, the full variable domain is EPEVTQTPSHQVTQMGQEVILRCVPISNHLYFYWYRQILGQKVEFLVSFYNNEISEKSEIFDDQFSVERPDGSNFTLKIRSTKLEDSAMYFCARTRAGEDYGYTFGSGTRLTVV.

The chain uses TRBV19 and TRBJ2-2; 7 bases fit TRBD2. CDR3 length: 17 residues. With 4 bases clipped from V and 0 bases from J, the junction kept 8 bases outside the gene matches. Germline V CDR1 and CDR2: LNHDA, SQIVND (reference sequence). The CDR3: CASSNPLAAANTGELFF. The CDR3 coding sequence is TGTGCCAGTAGTAACCCCCTAGCGGCGGCGAACACCGGGGAGCTGTTTTTT.

This clonotype was seen ten or more times. The chain uses TRBV12-3 or TRBV12-4 and TRBJ1-2, with TRBD1 matching over 9 bases. The CDR3 contains 15 residues. J lost 3 bases, V lost 0 bases, and 2 bases had no gene match. For the CDR3, the DNA is TGTGCCAGCAGTTTAGCGGGACAGGGTGACTATGGCTACACCTTC. Residues: CASSLAGQGDYGYTF.

This clonotype came up many times. This chain joins TRBV10-3 and TRBJ2-7, with 7 bases aligning to TRBD2. Unmatched junction bases numbered 12, after V lost 8 bases and J lost 2 bases. The germline V gene has CDR1 ENHRY and CDR2 SYGVKD. This CDR3 has 15 residues. The CDR3 DNA reads as TGTGCCATCCAGGCAAGCGGGGTACCAGCCTACGAGCAGTACTTC. Residues: CAIQASGVPAYEQYF.